This TCR beta chain was recorded in a study of blood T cells in healthy people across ages. Study summary: For every two T cells, template switching captured about one barcoded beta molecule. Study results and limitations: Compared with aged donors, long-lived donors showed fewer expanded clones, suggesting selection.

Through a sample-barcoded 5' primer and a J-beta primer mix, a second PCR was run for about 7 to 12 cycles. TCRdb itself ran the 5' RACE reads through MiXCR, one entry per CDR3 protein. This table has fewer than 2,000,000 distinct CDR3 sequences, about two fifths appearing once. About this clonotype itself: Its target is unknown.

Per germline, CDR1 SEHNR and CDR2 FQNEAQ (reference sequence). This CDR3 contains 14 residues. Between the trimmed V and J ends, which lost 3 bases and 7 bases, there was a span of 15 bases. Every donor provided 9.5 to 10 milliliters of peripheral blood. A minimum of 5 micrograms of total RNA was extracted per sample. The source of this sequence is a human donor in good health. V usage is TRBV7-9 and J usage is TRBJ1-1, with D perhaps matching TRBD1 (6 bases). Sequencing was done on a sample of blood. The CDR3 region is CASSLGARGGEAFF. In DNA form, the CDR3 reads TGTGCCAGCAGCTTGGGGGCGCGAGGGGGTGAAGCTTTCTTT.